The sequence of this TCR beta chain was determined in a study of blood T cell repertoires in COVID-19. The V and J ends lost 4 bases and 3 bases, in that order; junction bases with no gene match: 9. Germline CDR1 reads MDHEN; CDR2 reads SYDVKM. This CDR3 is 15 amino acids long. This table comes from immunoSEQ multiplex PCR, and its TCRdb copy is limited to in-frame clones, with some not included. The table lists approximately 240,000 clones, roughly 84% of them singletons. Sequenced material: peripheral blood. The sequence came from a woman aged 40 to 49 with active or convalescent COVID-19. This chain uses TRBV28 with TRBJ2-7; 7 nucleotides line up with TRBD2. The DNA for the CDR3 is TGTGCCAGCAGTTCGCCCAGCGGGGCCCGCTACGAGCAGTACGTC. Its translation: CASSSPSGARYEQYV.